The clone carrying this T cell receptor (beta chain) occurred many times. Its antigen is currently unknown. This library used 300 to 450 ng RNA and molecular barcoded adaptors spanning alpha/delta and beta/gamma chains. TCRdb reprocessed the reads with MiXCR, giving one entry per CDR3 protein. Of nearly 60,000 distinct CDR3 sequences listed, roughly an eighth were seen once; the top ten hold approximately 16%. This record comes from a study of read filtering for tumor transcriptome and immune sequencing. For the study at large: By R-ISS, stages I, II and III held about 8, 15 and 7 patients. Findings and limits, study-wide: Approximately 80% of IR-seq clonotypes had one read, totaling approximately 3.5% of reads; RNA-seq: around 70% and 40%.

The CDR3 loop spans 14 amino acids. V lost 3 bases, J lost 4 bases, and 5 bases stayed unmatched. Germline V lookup: CDR1 SGHRS, CDR2 YFSETQ. The chain uses TRBV5-1 and TRBJ2-3, with 7 positions matching TRBD2. The clonotype originates from a donor at least 40 years old with multiple myeloma. The material sequenced was a population of CD138-negative cells sorted from bone marrow. The CDR3: CASSSPSGADTQYF. The CDR3 bases are TGCGCCAGCAGCTCACCCAGCGGGGCAGATACGCAGTATTTT.